This TCR beta chain was captured by sequencing in a study of cytomegalovirus exposure and HLA in healthy donors. CDR3 length: 14 residues. The V gene end was trimmed by 5 bases and the J gene end by 4 bases; junction bases not matched to a gene: 8. CDR1 and CDR2 (germline): MNHEY, SVGAGI. The PCR was carried out with 60 Vbeta primers and 13 Jbeta primers. Some clones are missing from TCRdb's copy, which holds only in-frame ones; the method was immunoSEQ multiplex PCR. In the table there are 150,000 or so clones, roughly 80% of which are singletons. The chain combines TRBV6-5 with TRBJ2-7; 7 bases are a match to TRBD1. The sample taken for sequencing was PBMCs. The sequence was collected from a man aged 25-45 years in good health and CMV-seronegative. The CDR3 DNA is TGTGCCAGCAGTCCGGACAGGACGGGGTACGAGCAGTACTTC. This translates into CASSPDRTGYEQYF.